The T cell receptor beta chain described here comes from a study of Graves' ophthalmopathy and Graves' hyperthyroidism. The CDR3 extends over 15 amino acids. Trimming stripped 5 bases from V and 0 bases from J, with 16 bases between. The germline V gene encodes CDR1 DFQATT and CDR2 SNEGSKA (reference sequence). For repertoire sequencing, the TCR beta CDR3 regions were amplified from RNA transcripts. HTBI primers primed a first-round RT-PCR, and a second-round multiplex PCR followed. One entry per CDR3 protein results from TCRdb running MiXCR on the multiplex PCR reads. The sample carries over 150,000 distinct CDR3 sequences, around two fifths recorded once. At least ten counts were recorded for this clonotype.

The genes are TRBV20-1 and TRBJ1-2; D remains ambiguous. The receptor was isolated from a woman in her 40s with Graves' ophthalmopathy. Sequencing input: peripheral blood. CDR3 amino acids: CSAVQAMQANYGYTF. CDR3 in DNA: TGCAGTGCTGTGCAGGCAATGCAGGCTAACTATGGCTACACCTTC.